The 14 T cell receptor beta chains in this list originate from one sample, sequenced in a study of T cells after yellow fever vaccination. TCRdb reprocessed the 5' RACE reads via MiXCR and lists one record per CDR3 protein. This sample has roughly 68,000 distinct CDR3 sequences, with 6.5% found just once. The specimen comprised CD8+ T cells sorted from PBMCs, sampled approximately 40 days after the first yellow fever vaccination. Source of these receptors: a man between 18 and 29 years old who received the YFV17D yellow fever vaccine.

V and J are TRBV4-2 and TRBJ2-3, with unresolved D. The CDR3 is made up of 16 amino acids. Germline loops: CDR1 LGHNA, CDR2 YNFKEQ. With 0 bases removed from V and 0 bases from J, the gap between germline ends came to 10 bases. CDR3 sequence reads: CASSQDLRASTDTQYF. CDR3 coding DNA: TGTGCCAGCAGCCAAGATCTAAGAGCTAGCACAGATACGCAGTATTTT.

The V and J genes are TRBV12-3 or TRBV12-4 and TRBJ2-5; 12 nucleotides align to TRBD2. The CDR3 loop spans 16 amino acids. The J segment lost 5 bases and the V segment lost 6 bases, leaving 10 bases of the junction unmatched. The DNA of the CDR3 is TGTGCCAGCAGACTTCTAGCGGGGGGGCTCAGTGAGACCCAGTACTTC. The encoded protein is CASRLLAGGLSETQYF.

This clonotype was observed many times. This rearrangement joins TRBV6-2 or TRBV6-3 to TRBJ2-7, with D possibly matching TRBD2 (6 bases). The CDR3 has 12 residues. CDR1 and CDR2 (germline): MNHEY, SVGEGT. Trimming stripped 7 bases from V and 2 bases from J, with 9 bases between. Here the CDR3 reads CASNWGAYEQYF. The CDR3 DNA reads as TGTGCCAGCAACTGGGGGGCCTACGAGCAGTACTTC.

This clonotype was picked up many times. The gene calls are TRBV5-5 and TRBJ2-1; D uncertain. Trimming stripped 2 bases from V and 4 bases from J, with 13 bases between. Germline V gene lookup returns CDR1 SGHKS and CDR2 YYEKEE (reference sequence). CDR3 size: 15 residues. This chain's CDR3 is CASSLSPWVYNEQFF. The CDR3 DNA sequence: TGTGCCAGCAGCTTAAGTCCCTGGGTTTACAATGAGCAGTTCTTC.

This clonotype was observed at least ten times. The chain uses TRBV7-3 and TRBJ2-1, with 8 bases fitting TRBD2. CDR1 and CDR2 (germline): SGHTA, FQGTGA. Germline trimming cut 5 bases from V and 3 bases from J; bases unmatched to any gene: 9. This CDR3 is 16 amino acids long. The CDR3 protein is CASSAFPGLDYNEQFF. Here the CDR3 DNA reads TGTGCCAGCAGCGCCTTTCCGGGACTAGACTACAATGAGCAGTTCTTC.

This clonotype was seen at least ten times. V usage is TRBV7-2 and J usage is TRBJ1-1, with D perhaps TRBD1 (6 bases). The germline V gene encodes CDR1 SGHTA and CDR2 FQGNSA. Trimming cost V 4 bases and J 5 bases, with 14 bases left between them. This CDR3 has 14 residues. Here the CDR3 reads CASSSKGGWTEAFF. Written as DNA, the CDR3 is TGTGCCAGCAGCTCCAAAGGGGGATGGACTGAAGCTTTCTTT.

This chain connects TRBV10-3 to TRBJ2-7; D unresolved. V was clipped by 3 bases and J by 0 bases, with 9 bases between them. Germline V gene data show CDR1 as ENHRY and CDR2 as SYGVKD. There are 14 residues in the CDR3. The chain's CDR3 is CAISETGSSYEQYF. The CDR3 coding sequence is TGTGCCATCAGTGAAACGGGTAGCTCCTACGAGCAGTACTTC.

This clonotype has at least ten counts. This chain joins TRBV5-1 and TRBJ2-3; 8 bases agree with TRBD2. The CDR3 extends over 15 amino acids. CDR1 is SGHRS and CDR2 is YFSETQ in the germline V gene. The V gene end was trimmed by 3 bases and the J gene end by 3 bases; junction bases not matched to a gene: 6. The CDR3 protein is CASSSGLGFTDTQYF. The CDR3 nucleotides are TGCGCCAGCAGCTCGGGACTAGGATTTACAGATACGCAGTATTTT.

The chain links TRBV2 to TRBJ2-1; TRBD2 might be the D (5 bases). The germline V gene has CDR1 SNHLY and CDR2 FYNNEI. Trimming left V 6 bases short and J 1 base short, with 10 bases between. CDR3 length equals 14 residues. The CDR3 DNA follows: TGTGCCAGCAGGAGGACTCAGTCCTACAATGAGCAGTTCTTC. This gives the protein CASRRTQSYNEQFF.

The chain links TRBV7-9 to TRBJ2-3, with a weak D call TRBD1 (6 bases). The CDR3 totals 16 residues. V dropped 4 bases and J dropped 6 bases, with 20 bases sitting between them. Germline loops: CDR1 SEHNR, CDR2 FQNEAQ (reference sequence). The CDR3 is CASSSLRTVTQDTQYF. CDR3 coding DNA: TGTGCCAGCAGCTCCCTAAGGACAGTAACACAGGATACGCAGTATTTT. Looking up the rest from reference TRBV7-9 and TRBJ2-3 gives the full variable domain: DTGVSQNPRHKITKRGQNVTFRCDPISEHNRLYWYRQTLGQGPEFLTYFQNEAQLEKSRLLSDRFSAERPKGSFSTLEIQRTEQGDSAMYLCASSSLRTVTQDTQYFGPGTRLTVL.

This clonotype was seen ten or more times. The rearrangement uses TRBV6-1 and TRBJ1-2, with D possibly TRBD1 on 5 matching bases. There are 13 residues in the CDR3. V was shortened by 7 bases and J by 8 bases, with 17 bases between the two germline ends. The germline V gene has CDR1 MNHNS and CDR2 SASEGT. The CDR3 loop reads CASIPSRVIGYTF. Written as DNA, the CDR3 is TGTGCCAGCATCCCCTCCAGGGTGATAGGCTACACCTTC.

The chain couples TRBV29-1 to TRBJ2-4; D gene unclear. The V end lost 7 bases, the J end lost 8 bases, and 12 bases lay between the germline ends. This CDR3 is 11 amino acids long. Germline CDR1 SQVTM, CDR2 ANQGSEA. The CDR3 reads CSAQESDIQYF. The DNA for the CDR3 is TGCAGCGCTCAGGAGTCTGACATTCAGTACTTC.

The sample holds many counts of this clonotype. The genes are TRBV6-2 or TRBV6-3 and TRBJ2-5, with TRBD2 identical over 9 bases. The CDR3 is 15 amino acids. The V segment lost 6 bases and the J segment 2 bases; nucleotides outside the gene matches: 7. CDR1 is MNHEY, CDR2 SVGEGT, per germline. CDR3 residues: CASSPLAGLQETQYF. In nucleotides, the CDR3 is TGTGCCAGCAGCCCCCTAGCGGGGCTGCAAGAGACCCAGTACTTC.

This clonotype was observed a few times. CDR3 sequence: CASSLADNTEAFF. The CDR3 nucleotides read TGTGCCAGCAGCTTAGCAGACAACACTGAAGCTTTCTTT. The chain employs TRBV13 and TRBJ1-1; D is unresolved. This CDR3 contains 13 residues. Trimming shortened V by 1 base and J by 2 bases, and 5 bases separated the two germline ends. CDR1 is PRHDT, CDR2 FYEKMQ, per germline (reference sequence).